Shown below are 10 T cell receptor beta chains from a single sample sequenced in a study of Ad26.COV2.S vaccination and SARS-CoV-2 variants (dated by TCRdb to 2020 to 2022). According to the study, the label for this sample's treatment or condition signals: about 20 received Ad26.COV2.S at low or high dose, single or two shots; roughly 5 received placebo; per-sample allocation not given. Repertoires of vaccine and placebo recipients were sequenced from samples collected on day 63 after the first injection. Libraries were built with the immunoSEQ multiplex PCR assay. Sourced from immuneACCESS, this table was stored by TCRdb with only in-frame sequences that have V and J called. A share of the clones is absent; for the studies checked, an unresolved V gene accounts for under half, and the remainder has no known explanation. Counted in this sample were about 440,000 clones; 90% of them appeared once. The biggest ten clones account for around 4.5% of the sample.

The starting material was peripheral blood, obtained in a trial of Ad26.COV2.S vaccine versus placebo. The receptors shown here come from a person aged 18-65 years who received the Ad26.COV2.S COVID-19 vaccine or a placebo.

The chain uses TRBV6-5 and TRBJ2-1; the match to TRBD2 covers 9 bases. Germline V lookup: CDR1 MNHEY, CDR2 SVGAGI. The J segment lost 9 bases and the V segment lost 5 bases, leaving 5 bases of the junction unmatched. CDR3 length equals 13 residues. CDR3 sequence reads: CASSKTSGTEQFF. The CDR3 coding sequence is TGTGCCAGCAGTAAGACTAGCGGAACTGAGCAGTTCTTC.

This sequence joins TRBV9 and TRBJ2-3; D not certain. The CDR3 has 13 amino acids. Germline loops: CDR1 SGDLS, CDR2 YYNGEE. V was clipped by 4 bases and J by 6 bases, with 12 bases between them. The CDR3 loop reads CASSPLRPDTQYF. CDR3 bases: TGTGCCAGCAGCCCCCTAAGGCCCGATACGCAGTATTTT.

A few counts support this clone. The V call is TRBV6-2 or TRBV6-3, the J call TRBJ1-5; 8 bases agree with TRBD1. The CDR3 extends over 16 amino acids. V shed 6 bases, J shed 6 bases, and the junction held 13 bases outside the gene matches. Germline V lookup: CDR1 MNHEY, CDR2 SVGEGT. The chain's CDR3 is CASSPNRGSASQPQHF. The CDR3 DNA reads as TGTGCCAGCAGCCCAAACAGGGGGTCAGCCAGTCAGCCCCAGCATTTT.

This chain uses TRBV4-3 with TRBJ2-2; TRBD2 aligns across 7 bases. The germline CDR1 and CDR2 sequences are LGHNA and YSLEER. There are 17 residues in the CDR3. J lost 5 bases, V lost 3 bases, and 12 bases had no gene match. The CDR3 spells CASSHPPGGRQTGELFF. The CDR3 coding sequence is TGCGCCAGCAGCCACCCCCCCGGGGGGAGGCAGACCGGGGAGCTGTTTTTT.

The chain joins TRBV19 to TRBJ2-3; possibly TRBD2 for D (6 bases). V gave up 4 bases and J gave up 2 bases, with 19 bases separating them. Germline-derived CDR1 and CDR2 are LNHDA and SQIVND (reference sequence). This CDR3 has 17 amino acids. The CDR3, as DNA: TGTGCCAGTAGTACGTATGGGGGACTCCCTTCCACAGATACGCAGTATTTT. This translates into CASSTYGGLPSTDTQYF.

The rearrangement links TRBV7-9 to TRBJ2-3; 13 nucleotides align to TRBD2. The CDR3 extends over 19 amino acids. The V gene's germline CDR1 is SEHNR and CDR2 FQNEAQ (reference sequence). V shed 3 bases and J 5 bases; nucleotides not matched to a gene: 14. This chain's CDR3 is CASSFELAGGPGLGDTQYF. As DNA, the CDR3 is TGTGCCAGCAGCTTCGAACTAGCGGGAGGGCCAGGATTAGGAGATACGCAGTATTTT.

This chain's CDR3 is CASSLGIPGLAGQETQYF. CDR3 nucleotides: TGTGCCAGCAGCTTAGGAATTCCGGGACTAGCGGGACAAGAGACCCAGTACTTC. V gene TRBV7-2 combines with J gene TRBJ2-5; 13 bases match TRBD2. This CDR3 is 18 amino acids long. The V gene end was trimmed by 1 base and the J gene end by 2 bases; junction bases not matched to a gene: 7. CDR1 and CDR2 from the germline V gene are SGHTA and FQGNSA. Using reference TRBV7-2 and TRBJ2-5 for the parts outside the CDR3, the full variable domain is GAGVSQSPSNKVTEKGKDVELRCDPISGHTALYWYRQSLGQGLEFLIYFQGNSAPDKSGLPSDRFSAERTGGSVSTLTIQRTQQEDSAVYLCASSLGIPGLAGQETQYFGPGTRLLVL.

The chain links TRBV6-5 to TRBJ1-1; the D gene is possibly TRBD1 (5 bases). Germline V CDR1 and CDR2: MNHEY, SVGAGI. This CDR3 has 12 residues. The V end lost 6 bases, the J end lost 1 base, and 6 bases lay between the germline ends. This CDR3 reads CASRRGNTEAFF. The CDR3 DNA sequence: TGTGCCAGCAGGAGGGGGAACACTGAAGCTTTCTTT.

CDR3: CASSLGPEETQYF. CDR3 nucleotide sequence: TGTGCCAGCAGCTTAGGGCCGGAGGAGACCCAGTACTTC. The chain carries TRBV11-3 and TRBJ2-5, with no clear D. Per germline, CDR1 SGHNT and CDR2 YENEEA. The length of the CDR3 is 13 residues. The V end lost 1 base, the J end lost 5 bases, and 8 bases lay between the germline ends.

The chain employs TRBV7-9 and TRBJ1-6, with D unclear. Germline V gene sequence: CDR1 SEHNR, CDR2 FQNEAQ (reference sequence). The CDR3 contains 17 residues. V was cut by 0 bases and J by 0 bases, with 9 bases left in between. CDR3 residues: CASSLASFSSYNSPLHF. Written as DNA, the CDR3 is TGTGCCAGCAGCTTAGCTTCCTTCAGCTCCTATAATTCACCCCTCCACTTT.